A selection of T cell receptor beta chains follows, all from one sample in a study of neurological immune-mediated disorders. In TCRdb, the 5' RACE reads were re-called with MiXCR into one record per CDR3 protein. The profile shows approximately 70,000 distinct CDR3 sequences, roughly 4.9% of them singletons. The sequencing sample was made of PBMCs. These TCRs come from a woman aged 70-85 years with multiple sclerosis. CDR3s leave out the opening cysteine and the closing phenylalanine or tryptophan.

TRBV5-1	TRBJ2-5	ASSRAGVAQETQY
TRBV7-2	TRBJ1-4	ASSRDGGGEKLF
TRBV12-3/TRBV12-4	TRBJ2-1	ASSLPLAGAEQF
TRBV27	TRBJ1-5	ASRTVDNQPQH
TRBV24-1	TRBJ2-1	ATSGTSDDEQF
TRBV7-6	TRBJ2-1	ASSTSSGRTNEQF
TRBV7-6	TRBJ2-3	ASSSRGGSVASTDTQY
TRBV5-1	TRBJ1-2	ASSSRNSRYGYT
TRBV20-1	TRBJ2-4	SARRTVDIQY
TRBV7-2	TRBJ2-1	ASSTSGTYNEQF
TRBV7-2	TRBJ1-5	ASSLALGYQPQH
TRBV12-3/TRBV12-4	TRBJ2-5	ASSLNPGAPQETQY
TRBV6-2/TRBV6-3	TRBJ2-4	ASTPTSGGNIQY
TRBV20-1	TRBJ1-1	SARVLMETVPEAF
TRBV5-6	TRBJ1-5	ASSYGGTANQPQH
TRBV7-9	TRBJ2-6	ASSWASGSGANVLT
TRBV6-5	TRBJ1-1	ASSILGRTGSSTEAF
TRBV12-3/TRBV12-4	TRBJ1-5	ASSLPPDQPQH
TRBV18	TRBJ1-1	ASSPDSPSEAF
TRBV20-1	TRBJ1-1	SAPPVTRTEAF
TRBV5-8	TRBJ2-7	ASIETGFTYEQY
TRBV5-6	TRBJ2-3	ASSRDFTDTQY
TRBV4-3	TRBJ1-4	ASSRTGTFLRGTNEKLF
TRBV6-5	TRBJ2-3	ASSNRDSSQY
TRBV27	TRBJ2-1	ASSPGQGLYNEQF
TRBV29-1	TRBJ2-1	SVLEAGGRF
TRBV7-2	TRBJ1-1	ASSLVFLGQGVSEAF
TRBV2	TRBJ1-2	ASKKDAGYGYT
TRBV29-1	TRBJ2-2	SVETANTGELF
TRBV11-2	TRBJ2-1	ASSLNLVTVYNEQF
TRBV21-1	TRBJ2-1	ASSKEASGGYNEQF
TRBV20-1	TRBJ2-3	SARDPNRDSSTDTQY
TRBV20-1	TRBJ2-1	SAQTGTSNEQF
TRBV20-1	TRBJ2-2	SARDIAGGTGELF
TRBV7-2	TRBJ1-1	ASSPPAFEAF
TRBV20-1	TRBJ2-4	SAQAEPGPLKNIQY
TRBV6-6	TRBJ2-7	ASSPIRDRGYEQY
TRBV5-1	TRBJ2-3	ASSLAGGGVRSSVDTQY
TRBV20-1	TRBJ1-2	SAKTGAHYGYT
TRBV11-2	TRBJ2-5	ASSEGGQETQY
TRBV4-3	TRBJ2-6	ASSHSPPGANVLT
TRBV9	TRBJ2-5	ASSMGLAGETQY
TRBV7-2	TRBJ2-5	ASSLWREETQY
TRBV10-2	TRBJ2-7	ASSETSYEQY
TRBV7-9	TRBJ2-3	AGREGTDTQY
TRBV27	TRBJ1-6	ASSLGQLENSPLH